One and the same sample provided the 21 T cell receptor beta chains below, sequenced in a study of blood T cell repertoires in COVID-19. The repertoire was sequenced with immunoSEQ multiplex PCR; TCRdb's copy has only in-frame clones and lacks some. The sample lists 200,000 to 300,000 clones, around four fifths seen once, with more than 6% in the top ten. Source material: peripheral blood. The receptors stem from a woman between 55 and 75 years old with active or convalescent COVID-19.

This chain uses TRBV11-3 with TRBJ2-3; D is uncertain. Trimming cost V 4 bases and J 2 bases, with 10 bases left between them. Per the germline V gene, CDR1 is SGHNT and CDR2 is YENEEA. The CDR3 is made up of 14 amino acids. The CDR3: CASSSSGYTDTQYF. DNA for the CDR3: TGTGCCAGCAGCTCATCCGGGTACACAGATACGCAGTATTTT.

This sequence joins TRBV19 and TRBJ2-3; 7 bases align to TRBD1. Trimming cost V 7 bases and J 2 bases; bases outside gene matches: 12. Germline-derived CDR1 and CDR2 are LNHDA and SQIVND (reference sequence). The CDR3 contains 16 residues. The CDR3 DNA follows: TGTGCCAGTACCCTAAGTACAGGGGCATCCACAGATACGCAGTATTTT. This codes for CASTLSTGASTDTQYF.

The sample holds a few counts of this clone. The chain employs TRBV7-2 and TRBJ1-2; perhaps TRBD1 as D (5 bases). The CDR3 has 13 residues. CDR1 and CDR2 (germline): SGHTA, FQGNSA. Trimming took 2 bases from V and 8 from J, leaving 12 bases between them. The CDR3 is CASSLWQGKGYTF. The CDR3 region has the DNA TGTGCCAGCAGCTTATGGCAGGGAAAAGGCTACACCTTC.

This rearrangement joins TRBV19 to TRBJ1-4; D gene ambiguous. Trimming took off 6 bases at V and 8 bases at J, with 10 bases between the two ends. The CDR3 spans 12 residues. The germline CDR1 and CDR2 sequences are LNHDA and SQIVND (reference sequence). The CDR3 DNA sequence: TGTGCCAGTAGGGCCTGGGAGGAAAAACTGTTTTTT. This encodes CASRAWEEKLFF.

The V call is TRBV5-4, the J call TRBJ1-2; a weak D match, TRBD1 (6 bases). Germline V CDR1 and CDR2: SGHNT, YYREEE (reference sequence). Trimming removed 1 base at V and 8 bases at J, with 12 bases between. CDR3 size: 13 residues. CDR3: CASSLRQAGGYTF. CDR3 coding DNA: TGTGCCAGCAGCTTGCGACAGGCTGGCGGCTACACCTTC. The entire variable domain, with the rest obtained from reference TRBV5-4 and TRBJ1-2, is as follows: ETGVTQSPTHLIKTRGQQVTLRCSSQSGHNTVSWYQQALGQGPQFIFQYYREEENGRGNFPPRFSGLQFPNYSSELNVNALELDDSALYLCASSLRQAGGYTFGSGTRLTVV.

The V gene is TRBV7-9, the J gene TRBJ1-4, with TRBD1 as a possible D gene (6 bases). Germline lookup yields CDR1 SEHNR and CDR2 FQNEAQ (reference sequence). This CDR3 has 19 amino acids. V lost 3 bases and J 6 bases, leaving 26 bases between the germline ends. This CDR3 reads CASSFMTGGEWNRYEKLFF. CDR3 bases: TGTGCCAGCAGCTTTATGACGGGGGGCGAGTGGAATCGGTATGAAAAACTGTTTTTT.

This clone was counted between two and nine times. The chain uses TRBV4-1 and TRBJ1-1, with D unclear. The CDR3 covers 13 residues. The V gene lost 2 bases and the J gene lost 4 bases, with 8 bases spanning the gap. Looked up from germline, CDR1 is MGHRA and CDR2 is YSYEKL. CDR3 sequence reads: CASSQYRSTEAFF. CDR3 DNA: TGCGCCAGCAGCCAATATAGAAGCACTGAAGCTTTCTTT.

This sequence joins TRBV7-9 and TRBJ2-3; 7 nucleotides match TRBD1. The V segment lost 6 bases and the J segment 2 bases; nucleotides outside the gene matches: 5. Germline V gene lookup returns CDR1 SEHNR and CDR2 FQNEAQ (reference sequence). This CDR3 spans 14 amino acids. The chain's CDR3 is CASRQGTVTDTQYF. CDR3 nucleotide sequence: TGTGCCAGCAGACAGGGGACAGTCACAGATACGCAGTATTTT.

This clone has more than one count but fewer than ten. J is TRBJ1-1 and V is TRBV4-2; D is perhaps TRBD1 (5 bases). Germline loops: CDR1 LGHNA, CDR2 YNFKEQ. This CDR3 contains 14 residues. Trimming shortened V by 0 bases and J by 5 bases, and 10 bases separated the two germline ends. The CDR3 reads CASSQEAGGTEAFF. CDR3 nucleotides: TGTGCCAGCAGCCAAGAGGCGGGGGGAACTGAAGCTTTCTTT.

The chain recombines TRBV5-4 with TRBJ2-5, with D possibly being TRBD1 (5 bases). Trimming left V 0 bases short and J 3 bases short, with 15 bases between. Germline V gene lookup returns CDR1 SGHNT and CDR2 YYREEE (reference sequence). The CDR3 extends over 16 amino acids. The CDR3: CASSLGLRVSKETQYF. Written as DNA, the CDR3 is TGTGCCAGCAGCTTGGGTCTCAGGGTGTCAAAAGAGACCCAGTACTTC.

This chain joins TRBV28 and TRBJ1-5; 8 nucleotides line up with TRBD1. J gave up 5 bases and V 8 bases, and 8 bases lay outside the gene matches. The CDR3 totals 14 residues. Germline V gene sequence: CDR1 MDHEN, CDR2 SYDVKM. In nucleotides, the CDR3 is TGTGCCAGCGCCGCCGGACAGGGAGATCAGCCCCAGCATTTT. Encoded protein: CASAAGQGDQPQHF.

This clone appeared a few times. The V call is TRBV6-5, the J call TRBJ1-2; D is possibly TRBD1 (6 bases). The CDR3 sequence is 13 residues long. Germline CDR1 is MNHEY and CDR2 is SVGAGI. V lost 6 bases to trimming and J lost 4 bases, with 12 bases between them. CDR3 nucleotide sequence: TGTGCCAGCAGCCCAGGGGACCCCTATGGCTACACCTTC. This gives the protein CASSPGDPYGYTF.

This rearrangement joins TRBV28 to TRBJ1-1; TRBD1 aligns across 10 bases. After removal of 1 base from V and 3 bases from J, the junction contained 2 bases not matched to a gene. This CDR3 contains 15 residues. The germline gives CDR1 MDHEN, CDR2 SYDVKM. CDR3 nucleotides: TGTGCCAGCAGTTTATCGGGACAGGGGCACACTGAAGCTTTCTTT. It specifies CASSLSGQGHTEAFF.

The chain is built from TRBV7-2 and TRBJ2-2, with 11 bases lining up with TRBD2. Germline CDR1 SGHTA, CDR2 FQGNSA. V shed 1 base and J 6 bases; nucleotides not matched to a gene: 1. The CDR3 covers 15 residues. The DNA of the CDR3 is TGTGCCAGCAGCTTAGTTAGCGGGGGGGCCGGGGAGCTGTTTTTT. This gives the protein CASSLVSGGAGELFF. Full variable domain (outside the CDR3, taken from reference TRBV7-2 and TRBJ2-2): GAGVSQSPSNKVTEKGKDVELRCDPISGHTALYWYRQSLGQGLEFLIYFQGNSAPDKSGLPSDRFSAERTGGSVSTLTIQRTQQEDSAVYLCASSLVSGGAGELFFGEGSRLTVL.

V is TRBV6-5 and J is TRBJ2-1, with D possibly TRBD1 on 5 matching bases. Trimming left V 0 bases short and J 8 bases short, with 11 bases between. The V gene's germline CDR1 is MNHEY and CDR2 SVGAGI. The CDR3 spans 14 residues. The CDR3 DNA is TGTGCCAGCAGTTACTCGTTTGGGGCTGATGAGCAGTTCTTC. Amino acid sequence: CASSYSFGADEQFF.

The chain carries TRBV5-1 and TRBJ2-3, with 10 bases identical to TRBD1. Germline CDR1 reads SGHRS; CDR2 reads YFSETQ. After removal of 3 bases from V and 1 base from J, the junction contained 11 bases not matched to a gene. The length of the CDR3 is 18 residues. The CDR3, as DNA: TGCGCCAGCAGCTCCTCCGGGACAGGGGCCTGGGGCACAGATACGCAGTATTTT. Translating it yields CASSSSGTGAWGTDTQYF.

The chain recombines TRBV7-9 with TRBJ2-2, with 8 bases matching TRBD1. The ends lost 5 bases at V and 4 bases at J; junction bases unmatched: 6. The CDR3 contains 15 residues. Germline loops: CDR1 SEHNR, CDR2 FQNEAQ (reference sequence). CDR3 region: CASSPRDRSTGELFF. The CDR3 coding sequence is TGTGCCAGCAGCCCACGGGACAGGAGCACCGGGGAGCTGTTTTTT.

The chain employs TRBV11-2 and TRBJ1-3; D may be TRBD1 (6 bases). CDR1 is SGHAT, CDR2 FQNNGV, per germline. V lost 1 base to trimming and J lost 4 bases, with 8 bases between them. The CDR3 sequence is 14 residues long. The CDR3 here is CASSLADRGNTIYF. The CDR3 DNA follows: TGTGCCAGCAGCTTAGCCGACAGGGGAAACACCATATATTTT.

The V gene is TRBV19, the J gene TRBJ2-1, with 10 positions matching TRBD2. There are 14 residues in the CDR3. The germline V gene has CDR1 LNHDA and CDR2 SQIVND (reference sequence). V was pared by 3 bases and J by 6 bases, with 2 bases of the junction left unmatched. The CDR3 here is CASSILAGVNEQFF. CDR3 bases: TGTGCCAGTAGTATTCTAGCGGGAGTCAATGAGCAGTTCTTC.

CDR3 in DNA: TGTGCCAGCAGCGTACCTCGACAGGGTGCCACCGGGGAGCTGTTTTTT. It is translated as CASSVPRQGATGELFF. This chain connects TRBV9 to TRBJ2-2; TRBD1 agrees at 7 bases. This CDR3 is built from 16 residues. The V gene end was trimmed by 1 base and the J gene end by 4 bases; junction bases not matched to a gene: 7. Germline V gene data show CDR1 as SGDLS and CDR2 as YYNGEE.

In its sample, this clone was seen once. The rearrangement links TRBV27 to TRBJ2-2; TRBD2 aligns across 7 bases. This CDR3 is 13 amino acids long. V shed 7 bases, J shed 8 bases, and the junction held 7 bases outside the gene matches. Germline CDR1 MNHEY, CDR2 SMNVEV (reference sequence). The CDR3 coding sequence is TGTGCCAGCAAGACCGGGGGGTTGGGGGAGCTGTTTTTT. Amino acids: CASKTGGLGELFF.